This TCR beta chain was identified during a study of spatial heterogeneity in lung cancer. Points from the study as a whole: Circulating ubiquitous expanded tumor TCRs were observed more frequently at resection than at follow-up.

As regards this clonotype: The antigen is unknown.

The CDR3 extends over 23 amino acids. Looked up from germline, CDR1 is KGHSH and CDR2 is LQKENI. The V and J ends lost 6 bases and 4 bases respectively, with 39 bases between them. Time point denoted: sample taken at primary tumor resection. Whole RNA was taken from tumor, nontumor lung or frozen PBMC; it was then sequenced unsorted. The donors comprised some 70 untreated early-stage non-small cell lung cancer patients. TCRdb reprocessed the 5' RACE reads via MiXCR and lists one record per CDR3 protein. The sample records about 75,000 distinct CDR3 sequences, about an eighth being singletons. The chain is built from TRBV18 and TRBJ2-2; a weak D match, TRBD1 (6 bases). The source material was PBMCs, sampled at surgery. The sequence was collected from a male donor with early-stage non-small cell lung cancer. The chain's CDR3 is CASSSLPRDTQILPSGRTGELFF. CDR3 DNA: TGTGCCAGCTCGTCCTTGCCCCGGGACACCCAGATCCTACCCTCGGGACGCACCGGGGAGCTGTTTTTT.